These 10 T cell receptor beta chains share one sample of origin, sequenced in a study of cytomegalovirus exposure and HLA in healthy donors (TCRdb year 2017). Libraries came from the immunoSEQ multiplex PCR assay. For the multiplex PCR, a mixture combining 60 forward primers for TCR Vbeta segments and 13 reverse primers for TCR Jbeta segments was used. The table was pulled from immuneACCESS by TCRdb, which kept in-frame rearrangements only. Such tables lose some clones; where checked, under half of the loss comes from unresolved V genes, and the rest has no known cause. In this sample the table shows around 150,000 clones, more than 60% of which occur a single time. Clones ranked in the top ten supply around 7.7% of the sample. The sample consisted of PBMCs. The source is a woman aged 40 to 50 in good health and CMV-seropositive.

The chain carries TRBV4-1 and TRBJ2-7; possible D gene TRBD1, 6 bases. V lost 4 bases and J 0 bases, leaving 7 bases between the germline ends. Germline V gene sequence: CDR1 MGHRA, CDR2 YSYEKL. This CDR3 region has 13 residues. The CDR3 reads CASSRQDSYEQYF. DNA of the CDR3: TGCGCCAGCAGCCGACAGGACTCCTACGAGCAGTACTTC.

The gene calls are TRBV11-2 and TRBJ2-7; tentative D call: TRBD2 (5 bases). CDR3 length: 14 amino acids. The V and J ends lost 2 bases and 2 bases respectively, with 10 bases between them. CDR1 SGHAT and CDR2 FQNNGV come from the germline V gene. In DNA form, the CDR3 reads TGTGCCAGCAGCTTAAAAGCGGAGGCCTACGAGCAGTACTTC. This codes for CASSLKAEAYEQYF.

The CDR3 here is CASSWRAGNTEAFF. The CDR3 DNA sequence: TGCGCCAGCAGCTGGAGGGCAGGGAACACTGAAGCTTTCTTT. The chain uses TRBV5-1 and TRBJ1-1; D gene uncertain. Germline V gives CDR1 SGHRS, CDR2 YFSETQ. The CDR3 extends over 14 amino acids. Trimming took 3 bases from V and 1 from J, leaving 10 bases between them.

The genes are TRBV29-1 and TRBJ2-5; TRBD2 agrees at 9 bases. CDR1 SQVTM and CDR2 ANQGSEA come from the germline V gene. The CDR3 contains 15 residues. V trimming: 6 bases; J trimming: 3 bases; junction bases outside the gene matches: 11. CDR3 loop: CSVHPGLARKETQYF. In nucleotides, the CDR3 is TGCAGCGTACACCCGGGACTAGCTCGTAAAGAGACCCAGTACTTC. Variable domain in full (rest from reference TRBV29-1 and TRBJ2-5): SAVISQKPSRDICQRGTSLTIQCQVDSQVTMMFWYRQQPGQSLTLIATANQGSEATYESGFVIDKFPISRPNLTFSTLTVSNMSPEDSSIYLCSVHPGLARKETQYFGPGTRLLVL.

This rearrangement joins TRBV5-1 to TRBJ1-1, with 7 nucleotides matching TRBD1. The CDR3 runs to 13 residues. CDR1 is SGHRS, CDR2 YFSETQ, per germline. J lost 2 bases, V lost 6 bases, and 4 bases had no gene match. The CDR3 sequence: CASTTGTNTEAFF. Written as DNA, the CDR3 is TGCGCCAGCACGACAGGGACCAACACTGAAGCTTTCTTT.

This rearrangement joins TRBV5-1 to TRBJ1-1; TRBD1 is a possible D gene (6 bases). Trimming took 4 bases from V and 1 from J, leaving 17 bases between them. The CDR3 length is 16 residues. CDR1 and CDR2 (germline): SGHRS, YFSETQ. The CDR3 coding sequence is TGCGCCAGCAGCCCCCTGAGGGGGGGACGGAACACTGAAGCTTTCTTT. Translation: CASSPLRGGRNTEAFF.

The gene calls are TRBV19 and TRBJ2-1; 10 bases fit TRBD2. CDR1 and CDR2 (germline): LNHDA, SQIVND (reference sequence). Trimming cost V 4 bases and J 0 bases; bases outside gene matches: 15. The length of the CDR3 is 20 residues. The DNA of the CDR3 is TGTGCCAGTAGTACCCCCCCTAGCGGGAGAGCTCACCGCTCCTACAATGAGCAGTTCTTC. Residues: CASSTPPSGRAHRSYNEQFF. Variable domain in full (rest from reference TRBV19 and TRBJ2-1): DGGITQSPKYLFRKEGQNVTLSCEQNLNHDAMYWYRQDPGQGLRLIYYSQIVNDFQKGDIAEGYSVSREKKESFPLTVTSAQKNPTAFYLCASSTPPSGRAHRSYNEQFFGPGTRLTVL.

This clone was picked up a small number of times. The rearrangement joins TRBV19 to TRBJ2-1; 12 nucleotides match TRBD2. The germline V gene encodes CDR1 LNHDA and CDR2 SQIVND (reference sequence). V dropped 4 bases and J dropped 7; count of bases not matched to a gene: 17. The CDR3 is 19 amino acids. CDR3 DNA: TGTGCCAGTAGTACGACGACAGGGTCGACTAGCGGGAGTCGGAATGAGCAGTTCTTC. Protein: CASSTTTGSTSGSRNEQFF. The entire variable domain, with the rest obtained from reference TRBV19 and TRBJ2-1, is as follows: DGGITQSPKYLFRKEGQNVTLSCEQNLNHDAMYWYRQDPGQGLRLIYYSQIVNDFQKGDIAEGYSVSREKKESFPLTVTSAQKNPTAFYLCASSTTTGSTSGSRNEQFFGPGTRLTVL.

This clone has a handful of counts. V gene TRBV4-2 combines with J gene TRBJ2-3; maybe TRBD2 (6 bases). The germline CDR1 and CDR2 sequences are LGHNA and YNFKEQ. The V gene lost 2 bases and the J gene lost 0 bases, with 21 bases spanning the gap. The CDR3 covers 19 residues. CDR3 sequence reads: CASSQPAGGRKTSTDTQYF. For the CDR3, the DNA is TGTGCCAGCAGCCAACCCGCTGGGGGGAGGAAGACTAGCACAGATACGCAGTATTTT.

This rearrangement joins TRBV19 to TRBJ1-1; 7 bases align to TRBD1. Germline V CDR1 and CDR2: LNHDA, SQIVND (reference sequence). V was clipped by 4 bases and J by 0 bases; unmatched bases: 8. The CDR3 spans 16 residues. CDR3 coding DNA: TGTGCCAGTAGTAGAAGACAGGGACCCATGAACACTGAAGCTTTCTTT. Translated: CASSRRQGPMNTEAFF.